Detailed here is one TCR beta chain. The sample originates from a study of blood T cell repertoires in COVID-19. Clones were sequenced by immunoSEQ multiplex PCR, and TCRdb holds only the in-frame ones, with some missing. The top ten clones hold 2.6% of a sample with over 250,000 clones, around 86% of them seen once. The CDR3 covers 17 residues. V trimming: 1 base; J trimming: 3 bases; junction bases outside the gene matches: 8. Per the germline V gene, CDR1 is SGHTS and CDR2 is YDEGEE. The sequenced material came from PBMCs or T cells enriched from blood (not recorded which). This rearrangement joins TRBV5-8 to TRBJ2-1, with 9 bases that match TRBD2. The receptor comes from a woman under 30 who had recovered from COVID-19. The CDR3 protein is CASSLFLAGGFYNEQFF. The CDR3 nucleotides are TGTGCCAGCAGCTTGTTTTTGGCGGGAGGGTTCTACAATGAGCAGTTCTTC.